The 12 T cell receptor beta chains listed next were all sequenced from one sample in a study of regulatory and conventional T cells in RAG deficiency. Repertoires were generated with immunoSEQ multiplex PCR, while TCRdb's copy carries only in-frame clones and drops some. The sample holds 34,000 or so clones; about 91% are singletons and the top ten take around 15%. The data also belong to a second study, concerning regulatory T cells. This second report adds: The primer mix had 52 TRBV and 13 TRBJ primers.

The sequencing input was CD8+ T cells sorted from blood. The receptors were gathered from a human donor in good health.

This clone was recorded a few times. The rearrangement joins TRBV7-9 to TRBJ1-2, with unresolved D. Trimming shortened V by 7 bases and J by 4 bases, and 7 bases separated the two germline ends. The V gene's germline CDR1 is SEHNR and CDR2 FQNEAQ (reference sequence). The CDR3 is made up of 11 amino acids. CDR3: CASTLSYGYTF. The CDR3 DNA reads as TGTGCCAGCACCCTCAGCTATGGCTACACCTTC.

In this sample, this clone turned up a few times. The chain couples TRBV19 to TRBJ1-1; D remains unclear. V shed 7 bases and J shed 2 bases, with 5 bases lying between them. The CDR3 covers 11 residues. Per germline, CDR1 LNHDA and CDR2 SQIVND (reference sequence). The DNA for the CDR3 is TGTGCCAGTAAACGTAACACTGAAGCTTTCTTT. Amino acid sequence: CASKRNTEAFF. Full variable domain (rest looked up from reference TRBV19 and TRBJ1-1): DGGITQSPKYLFRKEGQNVTLSCEQNLNHDAMYWYRQDPGQGLRLIYYSQIVNDFQKGDIAEGYSVSREKKESFPLTVTSAQKNPTAFYLCASKRNTEAFFGQGTRLTVV.

The J gene is TRBJ2-7, the V gene TRBV11-2; the D gene is possibly TRBD2 (5 bases). The CDR3 extends over 13 amino acids. From germline, CDR1 is SGHAT and CDR2 FQNNGV. Between the trimmed V and J ends, which lost 1 base and 4 bases, there was a span of 8 bases. The CDR3 region is CASSLGSGYEQYF. CDR3 DNA: TGTGCCAGCAGCTTAGGGTCGGGATACGAGCAGTACTTC. Complete variable domain (other parts from reference TRBV11-2 and TRBJ2-7): EAGVAQSPRYKIIEKRQSVAFWCNPISGHATLYWYQQILGQGPKLLIQFQNNGVVDDSQLPKDRFSAERLKGVDSTLKIQPAKLEDSAVYLCASSLGSGYEQYFGPGTRLTVT.

This rearrangement joins TRBV19 to TRBJ2-1; no clear D gene. Germline values: CDR1 LNHDA, CDR2 SQIVND (reference sequence). There are 13 residues in the CDR3. Trimming pared 3 bases from V and 6 bases from J, leaving 9 bases between. CDR3 nucleotides: TGTGCCAGTAGTATTGGGCAGGTCAATGAGCAGTTCTTC. Protein product: CASSIGQVNEQFF.

This clone was picked up a small number of times. Here the CDR3 DNA reads TGTGCCAGCAGTTTGGGACTAACCAATGAGCAGTTCTTC. This sequence encodes CASSLGLTNEQFF. V is TRBV28 and J is TRBJ2-1; TRBD2 agrees at 7 bases. This CDR3 has 13 residues. J was trimmed by 6 bases and V by 3 bases; bases with no gene match: 2. From germline, CDR1 is MDHEN and CDR2 SYDVKM.

The chain has TRBV7-6 and TRBJ2-3; TRBD2 matches 12 bases. The germline V gene has CDR1 SGHVS and CDR2 FNYEAQ. V was clipped by 6 bases and J by 0 bases; unmatched bases: 4. The CDR3 has 16 residues. The CDR3 sequence: CASRPTSGGSTDTQYF. CDR3 sequence (DNA): TGTGCCAGCAGACCTACTAGCGGGGGGAGCACAGATACGCAGTATTTT.

A remark on this clone: At one end the junction does not follow the germline gene, possibly because of a read error. Other nucleotide sequences from this sample produce the same CDR3. The chain links TRBV10-3 to TRBJ1-1; D might be TRBD1 (6 bases). The CDR3 is 14 amino acids. Germline V gene data show CDR1 as ENHRY and CDR2 as SYGVKD. The CDR3 DNA follows: TGTGCTATCAGTGGTCCGACAGGGAACACTGAAGCTTTCTTT. This translates into CAISGPTGNTEAFF.

The V and J genes are TRBV7-9 and TRBJ2-1; 10 nucleotides line up with TRBD2. V gave up 4 bases and J gave up 7 bases; unmatched junction bases: 10. The germline V gene encodes CDR1 SEHNR and CDR2 FQNEAQ (reference sequence). The CDR3 is 16 amino acids. The CDR3 here is CASSSETSGSANEQFF. The DNA of the CDR3 is TGTGCCAGCAGCTCGGAGACTAGCGGGTCGGCAAATGAGCAGTTCTTC.

This chain joins TRBV19 and TRBJ1-1, with D perhaps TRBD1 (5 bases). Trimming pared 6 bases from V and 4 bases from J, leaving 18 bases between. Germline CDR1 reads LNHDA; CDR2 reads SQIVND (reference sequence). The CDR3 is 15 residues long. CDR3 protein: CASSTRRGGSTEAFF. As DNA, the CDR3 is TGTGCCAGTAGCACCCGGAGGGGCGGGAGCACTGAAGCTTTCTTT.

This chain connects TRBV19 to TRBJ2-7; D uncertain. This CDR3 spans 13 amino acids. Trimming removed 3 bases at V and 2 bases at J, with 8 bases between. Germline V gene data show CDR1 as LNHDA and CDR2 as SQIVND (reference sequence). The CDR3 reads CASSITSTYEQYF. In nucleotides, the CDR3 is TGTGCCAGTAGTATTACATCTACCTACGAGCAGTACTTC.

V and J are TRBV6-1 and TRBJ2-7; 12 positions agree with TRBD1. CDR1 and CDR2 (germline): MNHNS, SASEGT. After removal of 4 bases from V and 4 bases from J, the junction contained 2 bases not matched to a gene. This CDR3 region has 14 residues. As DNA, the CDR3 is TGTGCCAGCAGTGGGGACAGGGGGCCATACGAGCAGTACTTC. Translated, it gives CASSGDRGPYEQYF.

This chain connects TRBV2 to TRBJ1-5; D is undetermined. The germline CDR1 and CDR2 sequences are SNHLY and FYNNEI. With 6 bases removed from V and 0 bases from J, the gap between germline ends came to 12 bases. This CDR3 is built from 15 residues. The CDR3 sequence: CASRSTENSNQPQHF. The CDR3 DNA reads TGTGCCAGCAGATCCACAGAGAATAGCAATCAGCCCCAGCATTTT.